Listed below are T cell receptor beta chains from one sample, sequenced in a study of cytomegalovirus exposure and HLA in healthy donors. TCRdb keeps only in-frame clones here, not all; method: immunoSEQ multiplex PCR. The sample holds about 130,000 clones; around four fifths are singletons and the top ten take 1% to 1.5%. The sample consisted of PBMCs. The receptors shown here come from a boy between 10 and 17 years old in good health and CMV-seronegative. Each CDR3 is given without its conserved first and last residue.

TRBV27,ASSWRSSYNEQF
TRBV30,AWSGGMRDLTDTQY
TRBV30,AWSFSRYSGRGAGELF
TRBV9,ASSAGLPQGAGANVLT
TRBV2,ASSESPGNTEAF
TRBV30,AWSVRGGTANYGYT
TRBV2,ASEAPLLREARTSSYNEQF
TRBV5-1,ASSRDGDSGNTIY
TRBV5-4,ASSTPGTEAF
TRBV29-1,SVETGRSAGYT
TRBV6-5,ASSYEGDSYNEQF
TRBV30,AWSPKGAYEQY
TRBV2,ASSGGTSQGEQY
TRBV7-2,AILRQGGDEQY
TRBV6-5,ASSYLVGTGFNEQF
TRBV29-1,SVEGEGGTEAF
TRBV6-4,ASRPGQGTNTEAF
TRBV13,ASSLGRTPYGYT
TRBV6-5,ASSLWGGRETQY
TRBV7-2,ASSQGSLLNQPQH
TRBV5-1,ASSLDRGANTIY
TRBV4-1,ASSQVPVRGRPYGYT
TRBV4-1,ASSPNLLANTGELF
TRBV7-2,ASSFLGGINTDTQY
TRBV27,ASRNRGTIYEQY
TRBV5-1,ASSLTGQEGETQY
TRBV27,ASSLSLFSAGGPYEQY
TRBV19,ASSIMWEDYEQY
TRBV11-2,ASSQDRARRYGYT
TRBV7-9,ASSQRDSGNLYEQY
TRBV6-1,ASSGSGTPYGYT
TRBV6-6,ASRQVGDTEAF
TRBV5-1,ASSVQGYQETQY
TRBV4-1,ASSPTSGITNEQF
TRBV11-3,ASSYPGQLYGYT
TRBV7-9,ASSESWQGRNEQF
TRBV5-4,ASSLGAGQLNTEAF
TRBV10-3,AISDGNTEAF
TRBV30,AWSLGGNTEAF
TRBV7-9,ASSLGTSGTDTQY
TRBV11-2,ASSRTSGNNEQY
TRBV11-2,ASSLVGTSGGDEQF
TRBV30,AWSASSRETQY
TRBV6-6,ASCSGPTNEQF
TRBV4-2,ASSQSPYEQY
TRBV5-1,ASSLGIGKDTQY